This TCR beta chain was documented in a study of Ad26.COV2.S vaccination and SARS-CoV-2 variants. Overall study: Sample donor was a member of the COV1001 Ad26.COV2.S trial arm. Study results and limitations: Responses of T cells in total may have been underestimated by the TCR breadth and depth analyses. Post-vaccination breadth of spike-specific CD8+ and CD4+ T cell responses was reportedly substantial. Vaccine recipients had higher spike-specific TCR breadth than placebo recipients.

Treatment indicated: over 15 received Ad26.COV2.S at low or high dose, single or two shots; roughly five received placebo; per-sample allocation not given. Sampling occurred on day 63 after the first vaccine or placebo injection. The method was immunoSEQ multiplex PCR; TCRdb's version includes in-frame clones alone and lacks a portion of them. The sample includes about 350,000 clones, 80% to 90% seen only once; the top ten take about 10%. Trimming removed 3 bases at V and 4 bases at J, with 7 bases between. Germline CDR1 and CDR2: LNHDA and SQIVND (reference sequence). The CDR3 loop spans 13 amino acids. Concerning this clone: Its target is unknown.

The TCR comes from a person between 18 and 60 years old who received the Ad26.COV2.S COVID-19 vaccine or a placebo. This specimen was peripheral blood, taken in a trial of Ad26.COV2.S vaccine versus placebo. The V and J genes are TRBV19 and TRBJ1-5; D uncertain. The CDR3 protein is CASSIDGNQPQHF. The CDR3 DNA follows: TGTGCCAGTAGTATTGACGGGAATCAGCCCCAGCATTTT.